The entry below describes one T cell receptor beta chain. Its antigen is not yet known. Qualities for individual bases were not recorded, and no much larger clone is one base off. Sequences SGHTA (CDR1) and FQGNSA (CDR2) are obtained from the germline V gene. There are 12 amino acids in the CDR3, from cysteine to phenylalanine inclusive. Of the read, only the CDR3 DNA is kept; its 36 bases are in frame from base 1. The germline ends are 5 bases apart after V is trimmed by 2 bases and J by 3 bases. Participants in the prospective study were aged about 18 to 95 years, lived in about two dozen United States geographic areas, and enrolled through a virtual design. In the prospective study, cohorts were assigned on the basis of participant-reported clinical history obtained from a screening survey and a study questionnaire. Exposed participants had been in contact, within 2 weeks of entering the study, with a person who had a PCR-confirmed or clinician-diagnosed case of COVID-19. Each participant in the prospective study had whole blood, serum and a nasopharyngeal or oropharyngeal swab collected by mobile phlebotomists. Participants in the prospective study had the option to provide additional blood draws and questionnaires over a roughly 2-month period. Before DNA extraction, blood samples from the prospective study were shipped at room temperature or frozen.

The data originate from a study of blood T cell repertoires in COVID-19 (TCRdb year 2020). Context from the whole study: Collaborator samples came from the United States, Italy and Spain and covered acute and convalescent phases of COVID-19. Subjects who had been exposed to COVID-19, were actively infected with it, or had recovered from it provided the deeply sampled blood TCRbeta repertoires that made up the dataset. The repertoires were released in a freely available public database meant as a resource for research on the immune response to SARS-CoV-2. Where available, HLA class I and class II types were taken from metadata supplied by the sample provider and were not determined by assay-based typing. The material from the prospective study consisted of cDNA or gDNA derived from T cells, B-cell-depleted T cells, or PBMCs. Sample metadata almost always included a de-identified subject ID, COVID-19 status, age in years and sex. The samples were drawn from two sources: the first 160 participants of the ongoing ImmuneRACE study, and 1,200 or so subjects contributed by 6 global collaborators. The study at large found these results: The amount of clinical and demographic metadata varied by source and participant and was provided uncurated.

The immunoSEQ Assay, a bias-controlled multiplex PCR, was used to amplify TCRbeta CDR3 regions from genomic DNA. Processing in the source paper ran as follows. Nucleated cell counts per sample were estimated from amplification of reference gene primers within the assay. To quantify the absolute abundance of each unique TCRbeta CDR3 rearrangement, sequence reads were collapsed and filtered. For each sample, productive Simpson clonality was calculated by taking the square root of Simpson's diversity index across productive rearrangements. TCRdb retrieved this table from immuneACCESS and kept in-frame rearrangements only. Not all clones are present; in checked studies, unresolved V genes account for under half, and no reason is known for the remainder. V and J calls and clone size are given by that table; D and trimming were obtained from the DNA. Present in this sample are about 140,000 clones, approximately 80% of which were seen just once. Of the sample, 1.6% is held by the ten largest clones.

Sequences were obtained from PBMCs or T cells enriched from blood (not recorded which). The sequence came from a woman under 30 who had been exposed to COVID-19. The chain couples TRBV7-2 to TRBJ2-7; D gene: possibly TRBD1, on 5 matching bases. The CDR3 region: CASSLQGYEQYF. The sequence in DNA is TGTGCCAGCAGCTTACAGGGCTACGAGCAGTACTTC.